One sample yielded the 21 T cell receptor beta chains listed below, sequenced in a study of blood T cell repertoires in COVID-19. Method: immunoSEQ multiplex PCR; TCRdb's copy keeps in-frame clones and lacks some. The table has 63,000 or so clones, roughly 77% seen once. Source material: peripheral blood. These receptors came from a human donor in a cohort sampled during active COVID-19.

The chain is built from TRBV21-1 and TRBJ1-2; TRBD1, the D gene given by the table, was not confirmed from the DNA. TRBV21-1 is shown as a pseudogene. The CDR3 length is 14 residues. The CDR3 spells CASSKGQVHYGYTF. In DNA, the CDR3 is TGTGCCAGCAGCAAGGGACAGGTCCACTATGGCTACACCTTC.

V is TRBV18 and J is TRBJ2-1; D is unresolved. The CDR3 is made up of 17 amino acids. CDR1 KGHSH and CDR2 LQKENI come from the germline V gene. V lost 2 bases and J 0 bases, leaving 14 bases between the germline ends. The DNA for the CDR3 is TGTGCCAGCTCACCAACCTACGGAGCCCGCTCCTACAATGAGCAGTTCTTC. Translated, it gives CASSPTYGARSYNEQFF.

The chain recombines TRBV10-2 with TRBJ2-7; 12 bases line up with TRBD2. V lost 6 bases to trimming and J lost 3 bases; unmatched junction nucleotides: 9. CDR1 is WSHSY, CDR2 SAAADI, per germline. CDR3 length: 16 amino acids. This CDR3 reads CASSEIGLAGFYEQYF. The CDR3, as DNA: TGCGCCAGCAGCGAGATCGGACTAGCGGGATTCTACGAGCAGTACTTC.

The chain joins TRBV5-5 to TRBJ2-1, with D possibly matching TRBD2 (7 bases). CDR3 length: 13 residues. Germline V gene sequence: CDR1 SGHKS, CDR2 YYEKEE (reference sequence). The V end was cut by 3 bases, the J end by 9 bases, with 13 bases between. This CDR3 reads CASSWGGASEQFF. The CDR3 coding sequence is TGTGCCAGCAGCTGGGGGGGCGCCAGTGAGCAGTTCTTC. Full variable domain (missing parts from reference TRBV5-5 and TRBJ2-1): DAGVTQSPTHLIKTRGQQVTLRCSPISGHKSVSWYQQVLGQGPQFIFQYYEKEERGRGNFPDRFSARQFPNYSSELNVNALLLGDSALYLCASSWGGASEQFFGPGTRLTVL.

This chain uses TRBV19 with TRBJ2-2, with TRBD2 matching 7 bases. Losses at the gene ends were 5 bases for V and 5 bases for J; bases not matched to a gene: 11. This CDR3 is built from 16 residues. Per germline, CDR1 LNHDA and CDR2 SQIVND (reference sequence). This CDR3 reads CASSFLAAGETGELFF. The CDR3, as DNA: TGTGCCAGTAGTTTCCTAGCGGCGGGGGAGACCGGGGAGCTGTTTTTT. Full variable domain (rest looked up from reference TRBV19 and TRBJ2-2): DGGITQSPKYLFRKEGQNVTLSCEQNLNHDAMYWYRQDPGQGLRLIYYSQIVNDFQKGDIAEGYSVSREKKESFPLTVTSAQKNPTAFYLCASSFLAAGETGELFFGEGSRLTVL.

The CDR3 bases are TGTGCCAGCAGTTATTGGCCGGTAGCAGGGTTTAATGAGCAGTTCTTC. Protein product: CASSYWPVAGFNEQFF. The chain couples TRBV6-2 or TRBV6-3 to TRBJ2-1; D may be TRBD1 (5 bases). Germline assignment: CDR1 MNHEY and CDR2 SVGEGT. The ends were cut back, 3 bases at V and 7 bases at J, with 19 bases in the middle. The CDR3 runs to 16 residues.

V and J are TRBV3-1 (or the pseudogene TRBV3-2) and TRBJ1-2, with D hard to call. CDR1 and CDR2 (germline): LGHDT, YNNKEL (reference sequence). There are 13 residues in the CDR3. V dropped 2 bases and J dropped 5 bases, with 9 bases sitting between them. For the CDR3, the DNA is TGTGCCAGCAGCCAACACGAGCGATATGGCTACACCTTC. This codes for CASSQHERYGYTF.

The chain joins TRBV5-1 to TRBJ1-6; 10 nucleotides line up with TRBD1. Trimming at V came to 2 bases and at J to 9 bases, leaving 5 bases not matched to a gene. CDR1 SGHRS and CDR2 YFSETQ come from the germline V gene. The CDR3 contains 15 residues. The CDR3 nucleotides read TGCGCCAGCAGCTTAGGACAGGGGGGGACTTCACCCCTCCACTTT. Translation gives CASSLGQGGTSPLHF.

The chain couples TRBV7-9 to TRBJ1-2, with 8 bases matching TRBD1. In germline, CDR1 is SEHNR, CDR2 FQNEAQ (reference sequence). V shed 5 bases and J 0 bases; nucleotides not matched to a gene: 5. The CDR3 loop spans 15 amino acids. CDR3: CASSLGQGTNYGYTF. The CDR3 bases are TGTGCCAGCAGCCTAGGACAGGGTACTAACTATGGCTACACCTTC.

CDR3 nucleotide sequence: TGTGCCACCAGTGGCCCGGTATCTAGCGGGAAGAACCAAGAGACCCAGTACTTC. This translates into CATSGPVSSGKNQETQYF. The chain employs TRBV24-1 and TRBJ2-5, with 9 bases that match TRBD2. The CDR3 runs 18 residues. The ends lost 5 bases at V and 0 bases at J; junction bases unmatched: 12. Germline CDR1 is KGHDR and CDR2 is SFDVKD.

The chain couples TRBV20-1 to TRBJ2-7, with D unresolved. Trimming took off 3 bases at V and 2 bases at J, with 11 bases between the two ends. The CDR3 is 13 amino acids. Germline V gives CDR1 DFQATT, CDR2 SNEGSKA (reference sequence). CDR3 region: CSASSPVAYEQYF. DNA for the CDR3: TGCAGTGCTAGTTCCCCAGTTGCCTACGAGCAGTACTTC.

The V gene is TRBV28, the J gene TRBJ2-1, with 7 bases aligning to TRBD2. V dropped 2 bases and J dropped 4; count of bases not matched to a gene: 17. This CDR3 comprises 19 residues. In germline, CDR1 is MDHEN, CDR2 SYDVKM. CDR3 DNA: TGTGCCAGCAGTTTAAGGTCGCGGGTAGTGCGCGGGGGATACAATGAGCAGTTCTTC. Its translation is CASSLRSRVVRGGYNEQFF. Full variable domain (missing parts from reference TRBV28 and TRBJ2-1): DVKVTQSSRYLVKRTGEKVFLECVQDMDHENMFWYRQDPGLGLRLIYFSYDVKMKEKGDIPEGYSVSREKKERFSLILESASTNQTSMYLCASSLRSRVVRGGYNEQFFGPGTRLTVL.

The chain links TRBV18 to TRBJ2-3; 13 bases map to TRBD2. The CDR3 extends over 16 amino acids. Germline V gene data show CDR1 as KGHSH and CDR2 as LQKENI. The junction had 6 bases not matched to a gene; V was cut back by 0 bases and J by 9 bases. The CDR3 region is CASSPPLAGGPGTQYF. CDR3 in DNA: TGTGCCAGCTCACCACCACTAGCGGGAGGGCCGGGAACGCAGTATTTT.

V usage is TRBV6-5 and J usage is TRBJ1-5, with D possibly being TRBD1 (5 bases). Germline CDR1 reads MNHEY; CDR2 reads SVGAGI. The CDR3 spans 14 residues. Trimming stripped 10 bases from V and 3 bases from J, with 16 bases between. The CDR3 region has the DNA TGTGCCACCTCTTCCAGGGATCCCAATCAGCCCCAGCATTTT. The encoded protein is CATSSRDPNQPQHF.

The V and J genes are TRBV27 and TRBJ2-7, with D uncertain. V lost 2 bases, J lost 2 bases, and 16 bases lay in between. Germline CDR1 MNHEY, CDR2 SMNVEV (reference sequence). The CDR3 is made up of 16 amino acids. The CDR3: CASSLQMGSLTYEQYF. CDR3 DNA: TGTGCCAGCAGTTTACAAATGGGCAGTTTAACCTACGAGCAGTACTTC.

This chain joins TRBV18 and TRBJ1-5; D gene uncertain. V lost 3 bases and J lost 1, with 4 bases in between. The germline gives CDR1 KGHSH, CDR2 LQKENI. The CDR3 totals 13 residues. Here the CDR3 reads CASSPTSNQPQHF. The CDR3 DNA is TGTGCCAGCTCACCCACAAGCAATCAGCCCCAGCATTTT.

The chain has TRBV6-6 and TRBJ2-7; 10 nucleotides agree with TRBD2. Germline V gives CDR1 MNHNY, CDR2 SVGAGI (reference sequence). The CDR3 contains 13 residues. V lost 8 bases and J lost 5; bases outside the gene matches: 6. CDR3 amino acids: CASLAGGSNEQYF. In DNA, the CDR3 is TGTGCCAGCTTAGCGGGGGGTTCGAACGAGCAGTACTTC.

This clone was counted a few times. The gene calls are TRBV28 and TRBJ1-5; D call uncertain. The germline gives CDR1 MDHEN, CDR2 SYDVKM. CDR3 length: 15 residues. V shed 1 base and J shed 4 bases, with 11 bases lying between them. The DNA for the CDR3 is TGTGCCAGCAGTTTATCCCCAGAGGCGAATCAGCCCCAGCATTTT. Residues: CASSLSPEANQPQHF.

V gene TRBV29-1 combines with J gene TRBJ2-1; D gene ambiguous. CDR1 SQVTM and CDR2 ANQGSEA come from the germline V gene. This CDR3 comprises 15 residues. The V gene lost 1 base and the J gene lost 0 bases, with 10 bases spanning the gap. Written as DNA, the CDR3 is TGCAGCGTTGAAGGTAGGAGAAGCTCCTACAATGAGCAGTTCTTC. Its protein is CSVEGRRSSYNEQFF.

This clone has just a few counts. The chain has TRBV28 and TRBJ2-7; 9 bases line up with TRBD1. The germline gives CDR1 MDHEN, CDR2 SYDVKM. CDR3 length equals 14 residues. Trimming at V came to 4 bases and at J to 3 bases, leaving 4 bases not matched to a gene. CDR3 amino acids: CASSSWDRDYEQYF. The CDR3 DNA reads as TGTGCCAGCAGTTCTTGGGACAGGGACTACGAGCAGTACTTC.

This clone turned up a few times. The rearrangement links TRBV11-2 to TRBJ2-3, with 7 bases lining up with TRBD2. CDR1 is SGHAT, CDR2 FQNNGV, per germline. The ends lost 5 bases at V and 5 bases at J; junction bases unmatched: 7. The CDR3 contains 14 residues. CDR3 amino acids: CASSVSGARDTQYF. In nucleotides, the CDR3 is TGTGCCAGCAGCGTCAGCGGGGCCCGAGATACGCAGTATTTT.